The T cell receptor (beta chain) described here comes from a study of neurological immune-mediated disorders. TCRdb reanalysed the 5' RACE reads using MiXCR and keeps one entry per CDR3 protein. The table records tens of thousands of distinct CDR3 sequences, around 6% of them present only once. At least ten counts were recorded for this clonotype. The receptor was derived from a woman in her thirties or forties in good health. Specimen: CD4+ T cells from blood.

CDR3 sequence (DNA): TGCGCCAGCAGCTTGGAAGGCACAGATACGCAGTATTTT. Residues: CASSLEGTDTQYF. This chain joins TRBV5-1 and TRBJ2-3; D unclear. Trimming cost V 0 bases and J 1 base, with 3 bases left between them. CDR3 length: 13 amino acids. Germline V gene data show CDR1 as SGHRS and CDR2 as YFSETQ. The full variable domain, its missing parts supplied by reference TRBV5-1 and TRBJ2-3, is KAGVTQTPRYLIKTRGQQVTLSCSPISGHRSVSWYQQTPGQGLQFLFEYFSETQRNKGNFPGRFSGRQFSNSRSEMNVSTLELGDSALYLCASSLEGTDTQYFGPGTRLTVL.